The T cell receptor (beta chain) described here comes from a study of cytomegalovirus exposure and HLA in healthy donors. Amplification used 60 Vbeta primers and 13 Jbeta primers. The repertoire was sequenced with immunoSEQ multiplex PCR; TCRdb's copy has only in-frame clones and lacks some. Of roughly 200,000 clones listed, about 84% are singletons. As for this clone: What it binds is not known.

V lost 10 bases to trimming and J lost 0 bases, with 15 bases between them. The CDR3 has 14 amino acids. CDR1 is SNHLY, CDR2 FYNNEI, per germline. Points from the study as a whole: In an earlier analysis, about 90% or about 30%: the productive usage of most TCR beta V segments.

This sequence originates from a woman in her thirties in good health and CMV-seropositive. V usage is TRBV2 and J usage is TRBJ1-1; D is possibly TRBD1 (5 bases). The sample comprised PBMCs. CDR3 residues: CATRQISVNTEAFF. CDR3 DNA sequence: TGTGCCACCAGACAGATATCAGTGAACACTGAAGCTTTCTTT. Using reference TRBV2 and TRBJ1-1 for the parts outside the CDR3, the full variable domain is EPEVTQTPSHQVTQMGQEVILRCVPISNHLYFYWYRQILGQKVEFLVSFYNNEISEKSEIFDDQFSVERPDGSNFTLKIRSTKLEDSAMYFCATRQISVNTEAFFGQGTRLTVV.